The 4 T cell receptor beta chains reported below all come from one sample, sequenced in a study of blood T cell repertoires in COVID-19. TCRdb's table, derived via immunoSEQ multiplex PCR, lists solely in-frame clones and lacks some. The profile shows 140,000 or so clones, 87% of them singletons. The specimen was peripheral blood. Receptors were obtained from a woman between 50 and 59 years old with active or convalescent COVID-19.

The rearrangement links TRBV5-1 to TRBJ2-1; TRBD2 agrees at 10 bases. With 3 bases clipped from V and 6 bases from J, the junction kept 9 bases outside the gene matches. The CDR3 consists of 16 residues. CDR1 is SGHRS and CDR2 is YFSETQ in the germline V gene. CDR3 coding DNA: TGCGCCAGCAGCTCTGCAGCGGGGGGGCCCCCCAATGAGCAGTTCTTC. Its protein product is CASSSAAGGPPNEQFF.

This chain links TRBV9 with TRBJ1-5; 8 bases are a match to TRBD1. Germline V CDR1 and CDR2: SGDLS, YYNGEE. Unmatched junction bases numbered 3, after V lost 0 bases and J lost 4 bases. This CDR3 is 15 amino acids long. The CDR3 loop is CASSVGGTGNQPQHF. The CDR3 region has the DNA TGTGCCAGCAGCGTAGGGGGGACAGGAAATCAGCCCCAGCATTTT.

This clone was recorded once. The chain uses TRBV4-2 and TRBJ2-7; 10 bases align to TRBD1. CDR3 length equals 16 residues. Germline V gene sequence: CDR1 LGHNA, CDR2 YNFKEQ. The V gene end was trimmed by 1 base and the J gene end by 4 bases; junction bases not matched to a gene: 7. The CDR3 loop reads CASSQVGTGVLYEQYF. The CDR3 DNA reads as TGTGCCAGCAGCCAAGTGGGGACAGGGGTGTTATACGAGCAGTACTTC.

In this sample, this clone turned up once. The chain joins TRBV24-1 to TRBJ2-5; D may be TRBD2 (6 bases). Looked up from germline, CDR1 is KGHDR and CDR2 is SFDVKD. Deletions cut 5 bases from V and 5 bases from J, with 20 bases between. This CDR3 spans 16 amino acids. Here the CDR3 DNA reads TGTGCCACCAGTGGCCCGGGAGCCTCAGGAGTGGAGACCCAGTACTTC. Protein sequence: CATSGPGASGVETQYF.